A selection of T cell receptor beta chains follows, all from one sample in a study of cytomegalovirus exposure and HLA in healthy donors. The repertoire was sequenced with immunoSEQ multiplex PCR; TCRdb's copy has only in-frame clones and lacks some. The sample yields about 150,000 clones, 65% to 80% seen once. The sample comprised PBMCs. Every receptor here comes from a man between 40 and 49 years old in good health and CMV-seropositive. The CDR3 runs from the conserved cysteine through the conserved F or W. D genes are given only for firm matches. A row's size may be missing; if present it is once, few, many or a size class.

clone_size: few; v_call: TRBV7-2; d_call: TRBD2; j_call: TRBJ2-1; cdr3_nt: TGTGCCAGCAGCTACGGGACTAGTACGCTCGGTGAGCAGTTCTTC; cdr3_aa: CASSYGTSTLGEQFF
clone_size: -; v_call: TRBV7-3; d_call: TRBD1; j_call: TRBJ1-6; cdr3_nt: TGTGCCAGCAGCTTGGGGCGAGACAGGGTCCACTTT; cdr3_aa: CASSLGRDRVHF
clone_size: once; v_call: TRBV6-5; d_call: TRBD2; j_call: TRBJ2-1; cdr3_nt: TGTGCCAGCACGAGGGGCGGGAGTAAGGATGAGCAGTTCTTC; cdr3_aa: CASTRGGSKDEQFF
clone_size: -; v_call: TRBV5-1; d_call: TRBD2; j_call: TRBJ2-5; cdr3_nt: TGCGCCAGCAGCTTAGGACTAGGAGAGACCCAGTACTTC; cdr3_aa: CASSLGLGETQYF
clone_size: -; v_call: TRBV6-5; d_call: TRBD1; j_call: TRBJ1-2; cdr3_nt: TGTGCCAGCAGTAGAGGGCAGGGGGCTCCCTATGGCTACACCTTC; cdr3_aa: CASSRGQGAPYGYTF
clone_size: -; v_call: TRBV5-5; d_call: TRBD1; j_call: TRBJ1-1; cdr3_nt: TGTGCCAGCAGCCCTAGGACAGGCGGGGAAGCTTTCTTT; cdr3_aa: CASSPRTGGEAFF
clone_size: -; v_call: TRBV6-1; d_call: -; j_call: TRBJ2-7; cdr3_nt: TGTGCCAGCAGTAGTCGGGACTCACCGTACTACGAGCAGTACTTC; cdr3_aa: CASSSRDSPYYEQYF
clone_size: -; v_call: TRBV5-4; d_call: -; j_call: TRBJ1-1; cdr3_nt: TGTGCCAGCAGTCCCGTCGGGAACACTGAAGCTTTCTTT; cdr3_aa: CASSPVGNTEAFF
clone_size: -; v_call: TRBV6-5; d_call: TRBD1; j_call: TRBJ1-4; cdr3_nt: TGTGCCAGCGCCTTACAGGGGTATCTTGAAAAACTGTTTTTT; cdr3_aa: CASALQGYLEKLFF
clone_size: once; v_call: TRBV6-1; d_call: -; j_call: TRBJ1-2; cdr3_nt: TGTGCCAGCAGCCAGGACGGGGACTATGGCTACACCTTC; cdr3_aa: CASSQDGDYGYTF
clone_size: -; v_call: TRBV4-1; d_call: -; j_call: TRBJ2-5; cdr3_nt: TGCGCCAGCAGCCAAACTCCGACAGGCCTTGGCGTACAAGAGACCCAGTACTTC; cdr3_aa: CASSQTPTGLGVQETQYF
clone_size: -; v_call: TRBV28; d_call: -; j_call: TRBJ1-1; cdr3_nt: TGTGCCAGCAGTTTATACAGCACTGAAGCTTTCTTT; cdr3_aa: CASSLYSTEAFF
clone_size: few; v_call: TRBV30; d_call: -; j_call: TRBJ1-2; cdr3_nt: TGTGCCTGGAGACCCGGGATTAACTATGGCTACACCTTC; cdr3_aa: CAWRPGINYGYTF
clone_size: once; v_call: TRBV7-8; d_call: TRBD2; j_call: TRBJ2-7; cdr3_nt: TGTGCCAGCAGCCGACTAGCGTACGAGCAGTACTTC; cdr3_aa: CASSRLAYEQYF
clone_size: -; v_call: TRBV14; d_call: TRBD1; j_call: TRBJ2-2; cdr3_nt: TGTGCCAGCAGCCAAATAGAGGGGGCGGCCGGGGAGCTGTTTTTT; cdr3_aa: CASSQIEGAAGELFF
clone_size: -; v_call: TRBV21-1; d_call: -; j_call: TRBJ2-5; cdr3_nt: TGTGCCAGCAGCGAAGGTATCGGTCGGGGGTGGGAGACCCAGTACTTC; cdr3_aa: CASSEGIGRGWETQYF
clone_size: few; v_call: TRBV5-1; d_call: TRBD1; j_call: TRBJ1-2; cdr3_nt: TGCGCCAGCAGCCGTGACAGGGATGAAGGCTACACCTTC; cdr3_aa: CASSRDRDEGYTF
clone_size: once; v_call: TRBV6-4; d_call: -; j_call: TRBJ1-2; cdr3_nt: TGTGCCAGCAGTGATTGGGGGCGAGGCTATGGCTACACCTTC; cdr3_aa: CASSDWGRGYGYTF
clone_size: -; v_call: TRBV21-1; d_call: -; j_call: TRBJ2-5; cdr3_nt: TGTGCCAGCAGCAAAGCGGAGTTAAGGAGGCGGGAGGGGGTGGGGACCCAGTACTTC; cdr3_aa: CASSKAELRRREGVGTQYF
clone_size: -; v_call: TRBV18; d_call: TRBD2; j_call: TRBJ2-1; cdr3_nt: TGTGCCAGCTCACAACTAGCGGGTTTTGAGCAGTTCTTC; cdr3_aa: CASSQLAGFEQFF
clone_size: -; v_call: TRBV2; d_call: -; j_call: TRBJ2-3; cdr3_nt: TGTGCCAGCAGTGGAGCCGGTTACACAGATACGCAGTATTTT; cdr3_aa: CASSGAGYTDTQYF
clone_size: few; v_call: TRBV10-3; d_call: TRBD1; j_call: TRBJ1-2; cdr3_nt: TGTGCCATCAGTGAAGTAGGGGGCTTTAACTATGGCTACACCTTC; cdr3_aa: CAISEVGGFNYGYTF
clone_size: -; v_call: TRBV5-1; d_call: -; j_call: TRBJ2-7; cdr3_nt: TGCGCCAGCAGCGGGGACACCCGGGCGAACGAGCAGTACTTC; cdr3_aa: CASSGDTRANEQYF
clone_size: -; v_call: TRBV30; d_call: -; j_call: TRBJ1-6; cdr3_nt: TGTGCCTGGAGTGTACTTCCTGATAATTCACCCCTCCACTTT; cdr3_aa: CAWSVLPDNSPLHF
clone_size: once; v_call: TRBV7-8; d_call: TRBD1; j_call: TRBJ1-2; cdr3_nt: TGTGCCAGCAGATCATTGGACAGGGGGGTCTATGGCTACACCTTC; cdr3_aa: CASRSLDRGVYGYTF
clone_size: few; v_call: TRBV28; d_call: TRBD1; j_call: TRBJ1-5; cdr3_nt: TGTGCCAGCCGTGCGGCAGGGGGCGGTAAGAATCAGCCCCAGCATTTT; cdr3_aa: CASRAAGGGKNQPQHF
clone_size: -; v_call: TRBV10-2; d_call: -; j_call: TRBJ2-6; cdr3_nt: TGCGCCAGCACCGGACAAATAGGTTCGGGGGCCAACGTCCTGACTTTC; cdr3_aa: CASTGQIGSGANVLTF
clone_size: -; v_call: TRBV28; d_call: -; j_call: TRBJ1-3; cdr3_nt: TGTGCCAGCAGTCGTTCAACGAGCTCTGGAAACACCATATATTTT; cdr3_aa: CASSRSTSSGNTIYF
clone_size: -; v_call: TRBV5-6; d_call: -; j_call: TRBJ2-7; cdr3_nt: TGTGCCAGCAGTTACACACTCCGAGACAGAGCCTACGAGCAGTACTTC; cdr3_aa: CASSYTLRDRAYEQYF
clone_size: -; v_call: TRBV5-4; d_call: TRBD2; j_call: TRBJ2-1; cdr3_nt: TGTGCCAGCAGCATTGGGACGGGACTAGCGGCATCCTACAATGAGCAGTTCTTC; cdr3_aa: CASSIGTGLAASYNEQFF
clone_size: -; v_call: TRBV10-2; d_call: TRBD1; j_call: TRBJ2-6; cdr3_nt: TGCGCCAGCAGTCCTACGGGGGGACAGGGGGACTCTGGGGCCAACGTCCTGACTTTC; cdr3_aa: CASSPTGGQGDSGANVLTF
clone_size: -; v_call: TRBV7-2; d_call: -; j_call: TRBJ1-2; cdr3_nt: TGTGCCAGCAGCTTGAGGTTGGCCCAAAATCGCCCTGGCTACACCTTC; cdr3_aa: CASSLRLAQNRPGYTF
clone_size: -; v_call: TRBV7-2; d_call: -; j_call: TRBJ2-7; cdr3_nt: TGTGCCAGCAGCTTTAGACAGGATGGCGAGCAGTACTTC; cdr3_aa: CASSFRQDGEQYF
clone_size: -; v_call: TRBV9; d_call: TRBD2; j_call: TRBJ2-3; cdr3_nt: TGTGCCAGCAGCCCCTGGACTAGCGGTTCTAGCACAGATACGCAGTATTTT; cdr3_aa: CASSPWTSGSSTDTQYF
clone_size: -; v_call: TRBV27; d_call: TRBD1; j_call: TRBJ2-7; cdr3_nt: TGTGCCAGCAGCAGAATCCCGGGACAGAGGGTTTCCGAGCAGTACTTC; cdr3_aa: CASSRIPGQRVSEQYF
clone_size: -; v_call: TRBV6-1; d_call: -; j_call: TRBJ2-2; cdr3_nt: TGTGCCAGCAGTGTCAGGCAGAACACCGGGGAGCTGTTTTTT; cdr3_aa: CASSVRQNTGELFF
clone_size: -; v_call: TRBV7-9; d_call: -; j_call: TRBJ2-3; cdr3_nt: TGTGCCAGCAGCTTTTTGGTTGCCAGGGCAGATACGCAGTATTTT; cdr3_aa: CASSFLVARADTQYF
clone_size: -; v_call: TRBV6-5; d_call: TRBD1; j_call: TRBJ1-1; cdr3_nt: TGTGCCAGCAGTCCCGACAGGGTGAACACTGAAGCTTTCTTT; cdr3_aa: CASSPDRVNTEAFF
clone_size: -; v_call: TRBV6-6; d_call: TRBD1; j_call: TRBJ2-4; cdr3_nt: TGTGCCAGCTTTGATCCGGGACAGATAATTCAGTACTTC; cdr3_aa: CASFDPGQIIQYF
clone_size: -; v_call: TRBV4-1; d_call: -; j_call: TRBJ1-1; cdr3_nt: TGCGCCAGCAGCCAAGTTGCGGGGGATGGGGCTGAAGCTTTCTTT; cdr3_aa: CASSQVAGDGAEAFF
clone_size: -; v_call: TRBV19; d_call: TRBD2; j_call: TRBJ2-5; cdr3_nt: TGTGCCAGTACAGAGAGCGGGAGGGCGTGGGAGACCCAGTACTTC; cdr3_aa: CASTESGRAWETQYF